This T cell receptor beta chain derives from a study of beta chain features in type 1 diabetes. The authors reverse transcribed all of the isolated RNA, so sequencing captured expressed TCRB transcripts. TCRdb keeps only in-frame clones here, not all; method: immunoSEQ multiplex PCR. Here the sample spans some 250,000 clones, approximately 11% being singletons. Trimming pared 2 bases from V and 6 bases from J, leaving 17 bases between. CDR1 and CDR2 (germline): MGHRA, YSYEKL. This CDR3 is built from 16 residues. Study findings and constraints: Here, the possible influence of HLA type (on TCRB rearrangement) remained unresolved. All four CD4+ subsets of Type 1 diabetes patients contained TCRB CDR3s that were moderately but significantly shorter. Naive, central memory and Treg TCRB repertoires seemed to resemble each other more closely in patients than they did in healthy donors.

As regards this clone: Its antigen is unidentified.

This chain joins TRBV4-1 and TRBJ2-1; TRBD1 might be the D (6 bases). This receptor was identified in a man aged 25-40 years with type 1 diabetes. The sample consisted of naive CD4+ T cells from blood. DNA of the CDR3: TGCGCCAGCAGCCAACTTCCCGGGACAACTGGCAATGAGCAGTTCTTC. The encoded protein is CASSQLPGTTGNEQFF.